This T cell receptor (beta chain) was sequenced during a study of response to subunit inactivated influenza vaccine. Study-wide results and caveats: The authors proposed limited new T cell recruitment per seasonal influenza vaccination.

Germline CDR1 MNHEY, CDR2 SMNVEV (reference sequence). This CDR3 has 16 amino acids. Trimming removed 10 bases from V and 0 bases from J, with 21 bases in between. TCRdb ran MiXCR on the RT-PCR reads and lists one entry per CDR3 protein. The data hold around 490,000 distinct CDR3 sequences, with approximately 7.1% observed a single time. Regarding this clonotype: The target antigen is unknown.

This chain uses TRBV27 with TRBJ1-2, with D maybe TRBD1 (6 bases). The clonotype comes from a man aged 50-75 years who received an inactivated influenza vaccine. The sample in question was PBMCs from blood, obtained around 25 months after vaccination. CDR3 in DNA: TGTGCCACCAGCCCTTCCGGGACACATTCTAACTATGGCTACACCTTC. This gives the protein CATSPSGTHSNYGYTF.